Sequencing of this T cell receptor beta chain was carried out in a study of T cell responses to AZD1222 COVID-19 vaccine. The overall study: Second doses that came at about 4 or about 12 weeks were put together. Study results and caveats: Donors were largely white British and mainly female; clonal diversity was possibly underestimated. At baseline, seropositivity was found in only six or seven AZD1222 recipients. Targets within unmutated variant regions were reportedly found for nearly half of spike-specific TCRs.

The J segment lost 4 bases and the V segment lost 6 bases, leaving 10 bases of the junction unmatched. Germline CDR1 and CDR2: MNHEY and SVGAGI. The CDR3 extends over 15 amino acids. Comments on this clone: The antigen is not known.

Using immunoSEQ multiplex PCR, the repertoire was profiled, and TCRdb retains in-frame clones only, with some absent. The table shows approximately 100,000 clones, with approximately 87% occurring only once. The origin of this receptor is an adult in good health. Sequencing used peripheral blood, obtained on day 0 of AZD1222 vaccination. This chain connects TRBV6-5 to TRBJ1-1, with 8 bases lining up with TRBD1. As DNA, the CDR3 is TGTGCCAGCAGGTCAGGGGGCGCGGGGAGCACTGAAGCTTTCTTT. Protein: CASRSGGAGSTEAFF.